The 14 T cell receptor beta chains given below trace back to one sample, sequenced in a study of blood T cell repertoires in COVID-19. The method was immunoSEQ multiplex PCR; TCRdb's version includes in-frame clones alone and lacks a portion of them. The data show over 100,000 clones, 82% seen once. The sample comprised peripheral blood. The receptors were gathered from a man aged 65-85 years with acute or convalescent COVID-19.

The chain has TRBV7-3 and TRBJ2-3; possible D gene TRBD1, 6 bases. There are 14 residues in the CDR3. Deletions cut 5 bases from V and 2 bases from J, with 11 bases between. The germline gives CDR1 SGHTA, CDR2 FQGTGA. The CDR3 protein is CASSPGANTDTQYF. The CDR3, as DNA: TGTGCCAGCAGCCCAGGGGCTAACACAGATACGCAGTATTTT.

J is TRBJ1-3 and V is TRBV28; D unresolved. This CDR3 contains 15 residues. The V gene's germline CDR1 is MDHEN and CDR2 SYDVKM. V was shortened by 1 base and J by 2 bases, with 9 bases between the two germline ends. CDR3 nucleotides: TGTGCCAGCAGTTTATACGATTCTACTGGAAACACCATATATTTT. Amino acid sequence: CASSLYDSTGNTIYF.

This clone showed up just once. The chain is built from TRBV19 and TRBJ1-1, with unresolved D. V was trimmed by 7 bases and J by 0 bases, leaving 18 bases between them. Germline V lookup: CDR1 LNHDA, CDR2 SQIVND (reference sequence). The CDR3 is made up of 16 amino acids. CDR3 sequence (DNA): TGTGCCAGTATGACGAGGGTCAATGTCATGAACACTGAAGCTTTCTTT. Translated: CASMTRVNVMNTEAFF.

As DNA, the CDR3 is TGTGCCAGCAGCCTCGGACAGGTCATGACTGAAGCTTTCTTT. Its translation is CASSLGQVMTEAFF. The genes are TRBV2 and TRBJ1-1; the match to TRBD1 covers 7 bases. The trim removed 6 bases at V and 5 bases at J, leaving 9 bases unmatched. There are 14 residues in the CDR3. Germline V gene lookup returns CDR1 SNHLY and CDR2 FYNNEI.

The chain recombines TRBV18 with TRBJ1-4, with 10 bases identical to TRBD1. The CDR3 length is 14 residues. V trimming: 6 bases; J trimming: 6 bases; junction bases outside the gene matches: 4. Germline values: CDR1 KGHSH, CDR2 LQKENI. CDR3 sequence: CASSHGTGDEKLFF. The CDR3 bases are TGTGCCAGCTCTCACGGGACAGGGGATGAAAAACTGTTTTTT.

The V call is TRBV28, the J call TRBJ2-7; possible D gene TRBD1, 7 bases. The germline CDR1 and CDR2 sequences are MDHEN and SYDVKM. CDR3 length equals 15 residues. The V gene lost 5 bases and the J gene lost 3 bases, with 17 bases spanning the gap. The CDR3 sequence: CASSRQGGMGYEQYF. CDR3 bases: TGTGCCAGCAGTCGACAGGGAGGAATGGGCTACGAGCAGTACTTC.

This sequence joins TRBV6-5 and TRBJ1-5, with a possible D match to TRBD1 (5 bases). Deletions cut 5 bases from V and 1 base from J, with 12 bases between. The germline V gene has CDR1 MNHEY and CDR2 SVGAGI. This CDR3 has 15 amino acids. CDR3 in DNA: TGTGCCAGCAGTAGTCTGGGGGGGAGCAATCAGCCCCAGCATTTT. Protein sequence: CASSSLGGSNQPQHF.

This clone was observed a single time. V usage is TRBV12-1 and J usage is TRBJ2-7; TRBD1 was called by the table and not checked on the DNA. TRBV12-1 is a pseudogene. This CDR3 contains 14 residues. For the CDR3, the DNA is TGTGCCAGCAGCTTTGAGGCAGGGGACTACGAGCAGTACTTC. Amino acids: CASSFEAGDYEQYF.

The V and J genes are TRBV19 and TRBJ2-1; TRBD2 matches at 13 bases. The V and J ends lost 3 bases and 8 bases, in that order; junction bases with no gene match: 4. CDR3 length: 15 residues. The germline V gene encodes CDR1 LNHDA and CDR2 SQIVND (reference sequence). The CDR3 loop reads CASSIPGLAGDEQFF. Written as DNA, the CDR3 is TGTGCCAGTAGTATCCCCGGACTAGCGGGAGATGAGCAGTTCTTC.

This rearrangement joins TRBV7-9 to TRBJ2-2; the D is unclear. This CDR3 is built from 14 residues. CDR1 is SEHNR, CDR2 FQNEAQ, per germline (reference sequence). The ends were cut back, 2 bases at V and 7 bases at J, with 11 bases in the middle. In DNA form, the CDR3 reads TGTGCCAGCAGCTTAATGGTTGGGCACGGGGAGCTGTTTTTT. This gives the protein CASSLMVGHGELFF.

V gene TRBV11-3 combines with J gene TRBJ2-1; D unclear. Germline V gene data show CDR1 as SGHNT and CDR2 as YENEEA. The CDR3 length is 15 residues. V lost 2 bases to trimming and J lost 7 bases, with 15 bases between them. CDR3 DNA sequence: TGTGCCAGCAGCTTACGACACATATACAATAATGAGCAGTTCTTC. Its translation: CASSLRHIYNNEQFF.

The chain recombines TRBV19 with TRBJ1-1; TRBD1 agrees at 8 bases. Germline loops: CDR1 LNHDA, CDR2 SQIVND (reference sequence). The CDR3 runs 14 residues. Germline trimming cut 8 bases from V and 4 bases from J; bases unmatched to any gene: 9. The CDR3 nucleotides read TGTGCCAGTTCAAGAACAGGGGGTTTCACTGAAGCTTTCTTT. This encodes CASSRTGGFTEAFF.

This chain uses TRBV19 with TRBJ2-7, with TRBD1 identical over 9 bases. V lost 6 bases to trimming and J lost 4 bases; unmatched junction nucleotides: 7. The germline gives CDR1 LNHDA, CDR2 SQIVND (reference sequence). The CDR3 is 14 amino acids. CDR3 loop: CASRRGQGWYEQYF. CDR3 coding DNA: TGTGCCAGTAGGAGGGGACAGGGCTGGTACGAGCAGTACTTC.

V is TRBV4-2 and J is TRBJ2-1; D is uncertain. Trimming removed 0 bases at V and 6 bases at J, with 9 bases between. This CDR3 region has 14 residues. In germline, CDR1 is LGHNA, CDR2 YNFKEQ. For the CDR3, the DNA is TGTGCCAGCAGCCAAGATTCGGGTGGCAATGAGCAGTTCTTC. Protein sequence: CASSQDSGGNEQFF.